This T cell receptor beta chain was sequenced during a study of T-cell memory formation after mild COVID-19. On the study more broadly: TCR clusters were mostly confined to one donor each.

General study points: While clones contracting from day 15 to 85 were balanced between CD4 and CD8, later expanders leaned CD4+. CM and EM subsets held most contracting CD4+ clones; EMRA held CD8+ ones.

TCRdb reprocessed the 5' RACE reads via MiXCR and lists one record per CDR3 protein. The sample consists of more than 300,000 distinct CDR3 sequences, roughly 13% of them appearing once. With respect to this clonotype: Its specificity is unknown.

The sample was PBMCs or a T cell subset sorted from them (not recorded which). This receptor was obtained from a man aged 18 to 29 who had mild COVID-19 (a few samples of this study predate the infection). Cell type and time point are not known.

CDR3 protein: CASSSGTSGGGDTQYF. The CDR3, as DNA: TGCGCCAGCAGCTCCGGGACTAGCGGGGGCGGTGATACGCAGTATTTT. V is TRBV5-1 and J is TRBJ2-3; TRBD2 matches 14 bases. V dropped 3 bases and J dropped 6; count of bases not matched to a gene: 6. The CDR3 sequence is 16 residues long. Germline CDR1 SGHRS, CDR2 YFSETQ.